What follows are 23 T cell receptor beta chains derived from one specimen sequenced in a study of PD-1 blockade in classical Hodgkin lymphoma. This table comes from immunoSEQ multiplex PCR, and its TCRdb copy is limited to in-frame clones, with some not included. The top ten hold roughly 2.8% of the sample, which has some 41,000 clones, roughly 72% seen once. Each patient experienced a relapse that followed autologous stem cell transplantation, and brentuximab vedotin exposure varied. The material was peripheral blood mononuclear cells (PBMCs), obtained before the second cycle of nivolumab. These receptors all stem from a human donor with classical Hodgkin lymphoma.

The genes are TRBV27 and TRBJ2-3; the match to TRBD2 covers 13 bases. Trimming removed 4 bases from V and 4 bases from J; junction bases left unmatched: 14. The germline CDR1 and CDR2 sequences are MNHEY and SMNVEV (reference sequence). CDR3 length: 19 residues. The CDR3 DNA reads as TGTGCCAGCAGTTCCGGACTAGCGGGGGCCAAGCTGGTCTCAGATACGCAGTATTTT. Its translation: CASSSGLAGAKLVSDTQYF.

This clone was counted only a few times. V gene TRBV7-9 combines with J gene TRBJ2-1; weak D call: TRBD2 (6 bases). The V end lost 1 base, the J end lost 3 bases, and 10 bases lay between the germline ends. Germline CDR1 and CDR2: SEHNR and FQNEAQ (reference sequence). The CDR3 length is 15 residues. The CDR3 bases are TGTGCCAGCAGCTTAGACGGGAGCTTCTACAATGAGCAGTTCTTC. Amino acids: CASSLDGSFYNEQFF.

The CDR3 DNA reads as TGTGCCACCAGCAGAGATTCGGTGGGGCCCCAGCATTTT. Its protein product is CATSRDSVGPQHF. This sequence joins TRBV15 and TRBJ1-5; D not certain. The CDR3 has 13 residues. With 0 bases removed from V and 9 bases from J, the gap between germline ends came to 9 bases. CDR1 LNHNV and CDR2 YYDKDF come from the germline V gene (reference sequence).

This chain connects TRBV4-3 to TRBJ2-3; TRBD2 matches at 11 bases. CDR3 length equals 18 residues. Trimming took 0 bases from V and 5 from J; bases not matched to a gene: 10. Germline assignment: CDR1 LGHNA and CDR2 YSLEER. In DNA form, the CDR3 reads TGCGCCAGCAGCCAAGATGGGCCTAGCGGGGGGCCGGAAGATACGCAGTATTTT. It is translated as CASSQDGPSGGPEDTQYF.

This clone has more than one count but fewer than ten. This chain connects TRBV9 to TRBJ2-7; TRBD2 matches at 16 bases. V gave up 5 bases and J gave up 5 bases; unmatched junction bases: 16. Germline V gene sequence: CDR1 SGDLS, CDR2 YYNGEE. CDR3 length: 19 residues. The CDR3 sequence is CASSNTGTSGGVIFHEQYF. The CDR3 DNA follows: TGTGCCAGCAGTAATACTGGGACTAGCGGGGGGGTGATTTTCCACGAGCAGTACTTC.

This sequence joins TRBV28 and TRBJ1-3; TRBD1 is a possible D gene (5 bases). Looked up from germline, CDR1 is MDHEN and CDR2 is SYDVKM. CDR3 length: 18 residues. Trimming pared 5 bases from V and 0 bases from J, leaving 20 bases between. CDR3: CASSPSSGTGLSGNTIYF. In DNA, the CDR3 is TGTGCCAGCAGTCCGAGCTCTGGGACGGGACTCTCTGGAAACACCATATATTTT.

The chain is built from TRBV15 and TRBJ1-2, with a weak D call TRBD1 (5 bases). The V end lost 6 bases, the J end lost 0 bases, and 11 bases lay between the germline ends. This CDR3 is 14 amino acids long. Germline CDR1 is LNHNV and CDR2 is YYDKDF (reference sequence). The DNA for the CDR3 is TGTGCCACCAGGGAGGGGAAAGCTAACTATGGCTACACCTTC. Translating it yields CATREGKANYGYTF.

The chain is built from TRBV27 and TRBJ2-4; TRBD2 is a possible D gene (5 bases). Trimming cost V 0 bases and J 10 bases, with 13 bases left between them. The CDR3 is made up of 14 amino acids. Germline assignment: CDR1 MNHEY and CDR2 SMNVEV (reference sequence). CDR3 bases: TGTGCCAGCAGTTTATCGCCTAGCAGCGGTATTCAGTACTTC. It yields the protein CASSLSPSSGIQYF.

The rearrangement links TRBV19 to TRBJ1-1; tentative D call: TRBD1 (5 bases). Trimming removed 3 bases at V and 4 bases at J, with 18 bases between. CDR3 length: 16 amino acids. Germline CDR1 reads LNHDA; CDR2 reads SQIVND (reference sequence). CDR3 in DNA: TGTGCCAGTAGTATTGGGGAGGGGATCCCCCCCACTGAAGCTTTCTTT. This translates into CASSIGEGIPPTEAFF.

The chain uses TRBV9 and TRBJ2-7; weak D call: TRBD1 (5 bases). Germline V CDR1 and CDR2: SGDLS, YYNGEE. The CDR3 has 16 residues. The V end lost 3 bases, the J end lost 3 bases, and 19 bases lay between the germline ends. This chain's CDR3 is CASSGKSGSPLYEQYF. CDR3 DNA sequence: TGTGCCAGCAGCGGAAAGTCAGGGTCCCCCCTCTACGAGCAGTACTTC.

This chain connects TRBV29-1 to TRBJ2-1; the D is unclear. Trimming shortened V by 4 bases and J by 12 bases, and 13 bases separated the two germline ends. CDR3 size: 11 residues. CDR1 is SQVTM, CDR2 ANQGSEA, per germline. CDR3 region: CSVVMALSQFF. CDR3 DNA: TGCAGCGTTGTGATGGCTTTATCGCAGTTCTTC.

This chain joins TRBV5-6 and TRBJ2-5; D may be TRBD2 (5 bases). The germline V and J ends were trimmed by 4 bases and 3 bases, with 10 bases remaining between them. The CDR3 has 13 residues. Germline V gene data show CDR1 as SGHDT and CDR2 as YYEEEE. The CDR3 DNA sequence: TGTGCCAGCAGCGTTGTGGGAGAAGAGACCCAGTACTTC. Protein sequence: CASSVVGEETQYF.

This clone is a singleton in its sample. The rearrangement joins TRBV7-3 to TRBJ1-2, with TRBD1 matching over 7 bases. The V gene's germline CDR1 is SGHTA and CDR2 FQGTGA. The CDR3 sequence is 15 residues long. Trimming took 2 bases from V and 2 from J; bases not matched to a gene: 5. Here the CDR3 reads CASSLGEQGNYGYTF. The CDR3 coding sequence is TGTGCCAGCAGCTTAGGAGAACAGGGGAACTATGGCTACACCTTC.

The genes are TRBV9 and TRBJ1-1; TRBD1 aligns across 8 bases. CDR3 length: 15 residues. The junction had 4 bases not matched to a gene; V was cut back by 3 bases and J by 0 bases. The germline V gene encodes CDR1 SGDLS and CDR2 YYNGEE. The CDR3 spells CASSGARGLNTEAFF. CDR3 coding DNA: TGTGCCAGCAGCGGTGCCAGGGGGCTGAACACTGAAGCTTTCTTT.

The chain is built from TRBV27 and TRBJ2-7; D assignment may be TRBD1 or TRBD2 (5 bases each). This CDR3 is 14 amino acids long. Germline V CDR1 and CDR2: MNHEY, SMNVEV (reference sequence). V was shortened by 6 bases and J by 6 bases, with 18 bases between the two germline ends. CDR3 residues: CASRPPGPSREQYF. CDR3 coding DNA: TGTGCCAGCAGACCCCCGGGACCATCACGCGAGCAGTACTTC.

This chain uses TRBV18 with TRBJ2-1; 9 nucleotides line up with TRBD2. Germline CDR1 is KGHSH and CDR2 is LQKENI. J gave up 2 bases and V 6 bases, and 8 bases lay outside the gene matches. The CDR3 has 16 amino acids. CDR3: CASSVSRGRAYNEQFF. The CDR3 DNA sequence: TGTGCCAGCTCCGTATCGCGCGGGAGGGCCTACAATGAGCAGTTCTTC.

This chain connects TRBV7-2 to TRBJ1-1; D uncertain. V was pared by 3 bases and J by 6 bases, with 8 bases between. Per germline, CDR1 SGHTA and CDR2 FQGNSA. The CDR3 sequence is 12 residues long. The CDR3 protein is CASSFRASEAFF. As DNA, the CDR3 is TGTGCCAGCAGCTTCCGAGCGTCTGAAGCTTTCTTT.

The V call is TRBV29-1, the J call TRBJ1-1; unclear D gene. The CDR3 contains 11 residues. V was trimmed by 1 base and J by 8 bases, leaving 8 bases between them. Per the germline V gene, CDR1 is SQVTM and CDR2 is ANQGSEA. CDR3 DNA: TGCAGCGTTGAAGGAAGGGAAGAAGCTTTCTTT. It encodes CSVEGREEAFF.

The chain links TRBV6-6 to TRBJ2-5; D is perhaps TRBD1 (5 bases). The length of the CDR3 is 14 residues. The V gene lost 3 bases and the J gene lost 1 base, with 9 bases spanning the gap. Germline values: CDR1 MNHNY, CDR2 SVGAGI (reference sequence). In DNA form, the CDR3 reads TGTGCCAGCAGTTATAGGCAGGGCCAAGAGACCCAGTACTTC. This gives the protein CASSYRQGQETQYF.

This clone was picked up many times. The gene calls are TRBV10-3 and TRBJ1-5; a weak D match, TRBD1 (6 bases). This CDR3 is built from 16 residues. V was shortened by 3 bases and J by 5 bases, with 17 bases between the two germline ends. Germline V gene lookup returns CDR1 ENHRY and CDR2 SYGVKD. This chain's CDR3 is CAISDPNYRDDQPQHF. DNA of the CDR3: TGTGCCATCAGTGACCCGAATTACAGGGATGATCAGCCCCAGCATTTT.

This chain uses TRBV2 with TRBJ2-7; maybe TRBD1 (6 bases). In germline, CDR1 is SNHLY, CDR2 FYNNEI. V was shortened by 5 bases and J by 1 base, with 12 bases between the two germline ends. The CDR3 covers 14 residues. This chain's CDR3 is CASSTPDRSYEQYF. CDR3 nucleotides: TGTGCCAGCAGTACCCCGGACAGATCCTACGAGCAGTACTTC. Using reference TRBV2 and TRBJ2-7 for the parts outside the CDR3, the full variable domain is EPEVTQTPSHQVTQMGQEVILRCVPISNHLYFYWYRQILGQKVEFLVSFYNNEISEKSEIFDDQFSVERPDGSNFTLKIRSTKLEDSAMYFCASSTPDRSYEQYFGPGTRLTVT.

This CDR3 is CASSPLGDREETQYF. The CDR3, as DNA: TGTGCCAGCAGCCCTTTGGGAGACAGGGAAGAGACCCAGTACTTC. The chain couples TRBV2 to TRBJ2-5, with 7 bases identical to TRBD1. The CDR3 covers 15 residues. Per the germline V gene, CDR1 is SNHLY and CDR2 is FYNNEI. The ends lost 6 bases at V and 3 bases at J; junction bases unmatched: 10.

The gene calls are TRBV30 and TRBJ2-7; 7 bases map to TRBD2. Germline CDR1 GTSNPN, CDR2 SVGIG (reference sequence). The CDR3 loop spans 14 amino acids. With 0 bases clipped from V and 2 bases from J, the junction kept 4 bases outside the gene matches. The CDR3 loop is CAWSVSSGTYEQYF. The CDR3 DNA reads TGTGCCTGGAGTGTCTCTAGCGGAACCTACGAGCAGTACTTC.